These 14 T cell receptor beta chains share one sample of origin, sequenced in a study of cytomegalovirus exposure and HLA in healthy donors. PCR employed 60 Vbeta and 13 Jbeta primers. Method: immunoSEQ multiplex PCR; TCRdb's copy keeps in-frame clones and lacks some. Of about 150,000 clones in the sample, around 80% were seen once. The sequenced sample was PBMCs. The receptors derive from a female donor in good health and CMV-seropositive.

This chain joins TRBV5-1 and TRBJ2-7, with a tentative D call TRBD2 (6 bases). CDR1 is SGHRS, CDR2 YFSETQ, per germline. V shed 4 bases and J shed 4 bases, with 15 bases lying between them. The CDR3 spans 14 residues. The CDR3 bases are TGCGCCAGCAGCGGACGGGGGATAGCTTACGAGCAGTACTTC. Its protein product is CASSGRGIAYEQYF.

This sequence joins TRBV6-1 and TRBJ2-5, with D perhaps TRBD1 or TRBD2 (5 bases each). With the DNA end fitting TRBJ2-7 better, the J assignment may be wrong. The CDR3 sequence is 15 residues long. Looked up from germline, CDR1 is MNHNS and CDR2 is SASEGT. The chain's CDR3 is CASSEAAGGSYEQYF. The CDR3 bases are TGTGCCAGCAGTGAAGCTGCTGGGGGCTCCTACGAGCAGTACTTC.

The chain links TRBV9 to TRBJ1-1, with 9 nucleotides matching TRBD1. CDR3 length equals 17 residues. The V gene's germline CDR1 is SGDLS and CDR2 YYNGEE. J lost 4 bases, V lost 4 bases, and 14 bases had no gene match. The CDR3 reads CASSPRRDRDPFTEAFF. CDR3 DNA sequence: TGTGCCAGCAGCCCCCGGCGGGACAGGGATCCGTTCACTGAAGCTTTCTTT.

This clone has just one count. The rearrangement uses TRBV4-2 and TRBJ2-5; 8 bases align to TRBD2. With 1 base clipped from V and 5 bases from J, the junction kept 6 bases outside the gene matches. Per the germline V gene, CDR1 is LGHNA and CDR2 is YNFKEQ. The CDR3 is made up of 15 amino acids. CDR3 region: CASSQAGGPDETQYF. CDR3 in DNA: TGTGCCAGCAGCCAAGCGGGGGGGCCGGATGAGACCCAGTACTTC.

This clone was recorded once. The chain carries TRBV11-2 and TRBJ2-5; 8 bases align to TRBD2. The CDR3 is made up of 14 amino acids. Losses at the gene ends were 8 bases for V and 0 bases for J; bases not matched to a gene: 5. The germline V gene has CDR1 SGHAT and CDR2 FQNNGV. DNA for the CDR3: TGTGCCAGCCGGGGGGGGACAAACCAAGAGACCCAGTACTTC. This codes for CASRGGTNQETQYF.

The chain links TRBV11-1 to TRBJ1-1, with 7 bases fitting TRBD1. Germline V CDR1 and CDR2: SGHAT, FQDESV (reference sequence). This CDR3 comprises 14 residues. V dropped 5 bases and J dropped 5; count of bases not matched to a gene: 8. CDR3: CASSRRQGQTEAFF. The CDR3 DNA reads as TGTGCCAGCAGCCGAAGACAGGGACAGACTGAAGCTTTCTTT.

Here the CDR3 DNA reads TGTGCCAGCAGTGTGGGTACAATAGCGACTCAAGAGACCCAGTACTTC. Translating gives CASSVGTIATQETQYF. V is TRBV2 and J is TRBJ2-5; D is possibly TRBD2 (5 bases). V lost 4 bases to trimming and J lost 2 bases, with 17 bases between them. Germline V gene lookup returns CDR1 SNHLY and CDR2 FYNNEI. The CDR3 totals 16 residues.

The rearrangement links TRBV11-2 to TRBJ2-7; 9 bases map to TRBD1. J lost 3 bases, V lost 3 bases, and 6 bases had no gene match. This CDR3 has 15 amino acids. The germline CDR1 and CDR2 sequences are SGHAT and FQNNGV. CDR3 protein: CASSFRGQGLYEQYF. The CDR3, as DNA: TGTGCCAGCAGCTTCCGGGGACAGGGCCTCTACGAGCAGTACTTC.

V usage is TRBV5-4 and J usage is TRBJ2-6, with 8 bases that match TRBD1. CDR3 length: 15 amino acids. J was trimmed by 1 base and V by 4 bases; bases with no gene match: 1. Germline V gene data show CDR1 as SGHNT and CDR2 as YYREEE (reference sequence). The CDR3 is CASSRTGSGANVLTF. CDR3 DNA: TGTGCCAGCAGCAGGACAGGGTCTGGGGCCAACGTCCTGACTTTC.

The V call is TRBV28, the J call TRBJ2-2; the match to TRBD2 covers 14 bases. The CDR3 extends over 16 amino acids. Germline V lookup: CDR1 MDHEN, CDR2 SYDVKM. The ends lost 6 bases at V and 9 bases at J; junction bases unmatched: 9. The CDR3: CASSRPGLAGVRELFF. Written as DNA, the CDR3 is TGTGCCAGCAGCCGACCGGGACTAGCGGGAGTGCGGGAGCTGTTTTTT.

The CDR3: CASSLGAGTGAYEQYF. CDR3 nucleotide sequence: TGTGCCAGCAGCTTGGGGGCCGGGACAGGGGCCTACGAGCAGTACTTC. The V gene is TRBV5-5, the J gene TRBJ2-7; 10 bases map to TRBD1. The J segment lost 2 bases and the V segment lost 0 bases, leaving 5 bases of the junction unmatched. The CDR3 covers 16 residues. CDR1 and CDR2 (germline): SGHKS, YYEKEE (reference sequence).

This clone was seen only once. This chain connects TRBV11-2 to TRBJ2-5; tentatively, D is TRBD2 (5 bases). This CDR3 is built from 16 residues. Trimming left V 5 bases short and J 3 bases short, with 19 bases between. CDR1 SGHAT and CDR2 FQNNGV come from the germline V gene. The CDR3 loop reads CASSHYPQRTEETQYF. In nucleotides, the CDR3 is TGTGCCAGCAGCCATTACCCCCAAAGGACTGAAGAGACCCAGTACTTC.

The rearrangement uses TRBV10-3 and TRBJ2-7; 10 bases fit TRBD2. The trim removed 9 bases at V and 3 bases at J, leaving 14 bases unmatched. CDR3 length: 16 amino acids. Germline assignment: CDR1 ENHRY and CDR2 SYGVKD. The CDR3 DNA sequence: TGTGCCATTACCGCTAGCGGGAGCGGGATTTTCTACGAGCAGTACTTC. This sequence encodes CAITASGSGIFYEQYF.

This clone showed up just a few times. The chain recombines TRBV27 with TRBJ2-2, with D possibly TRBD2 on 6 matching bases. Germline CDR1 and CDR2: MNHEY and SMNVEV (reference sequence). This CDR3 is 17 amino acids long. V shed 4 bases and J shed 1 base, with 16 bases lying between them. CDR3 region: CASSSTRIGLNTGELFF. CDR3 bases: TGTGCCAGCAGTTCGACTAGAATCGGGCTGAACACCGGGGAGCTGTTTTTT.